This T cell receptor beta chain was sequenced for a study of T cells in localized non-small cell lung cancer. Method: immunoSEQ multiplex PCR; TCRdb's copy keeps in-frame clones and lacks some. The sample lists 2,000 to 2,500 clones, about 34% occurring once. Overall study results and limits: Turning up in adjacent lung were a median approximately 60 of the top 100 tumor clones.

Details on this clone: Its antigen remains unidentified.

V lost 5 bases and J lost 1, with 14 bases in between. This CDR3 is built from 15 residues. Germline CDR1 is KGHSH and CDR2 is LQKENI. The chain combines TRBV18 with TRBJ1-2; weak D call: TRBD1 (6 bases). This TCR was recovered from a male donor older than 55 with stage I squamous cell lung carcinoma. The sequencing used normal lung tissue next to the tumor, collected before any cancer treatment. In DNA form, the CDR3 reads TGTGCCAGCTCAACAACAGGGTCTCATAACTATGGCTACACCTTC. As protein: CASSTTGSHNYGYTF.